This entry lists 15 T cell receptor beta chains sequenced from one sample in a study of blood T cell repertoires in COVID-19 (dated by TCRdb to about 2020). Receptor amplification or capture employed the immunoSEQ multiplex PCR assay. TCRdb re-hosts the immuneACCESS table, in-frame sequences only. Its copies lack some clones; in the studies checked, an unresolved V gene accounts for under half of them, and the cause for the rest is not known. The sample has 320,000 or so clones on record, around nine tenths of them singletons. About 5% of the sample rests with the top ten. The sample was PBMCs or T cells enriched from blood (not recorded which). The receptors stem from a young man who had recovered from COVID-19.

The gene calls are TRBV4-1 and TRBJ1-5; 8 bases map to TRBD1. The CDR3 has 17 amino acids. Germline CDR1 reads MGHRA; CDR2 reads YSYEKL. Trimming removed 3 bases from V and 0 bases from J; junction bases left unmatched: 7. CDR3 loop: CASSQHRQGYSNQPQHF. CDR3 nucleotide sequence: TGCGCCAGCAGCCAGCACCGACAGGGGTATAGCAATCAGCCCCAGCATTTT.

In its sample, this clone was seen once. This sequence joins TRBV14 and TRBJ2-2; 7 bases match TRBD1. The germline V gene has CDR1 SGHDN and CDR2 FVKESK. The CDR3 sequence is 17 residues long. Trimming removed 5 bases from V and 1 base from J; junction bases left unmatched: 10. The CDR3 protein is CASSFYRDSENTGELFF. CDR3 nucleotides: TGTGCCAGCAGCTTCTACCGGGACAGCGAGAACACCGGGGAGCTGTTTTTT.

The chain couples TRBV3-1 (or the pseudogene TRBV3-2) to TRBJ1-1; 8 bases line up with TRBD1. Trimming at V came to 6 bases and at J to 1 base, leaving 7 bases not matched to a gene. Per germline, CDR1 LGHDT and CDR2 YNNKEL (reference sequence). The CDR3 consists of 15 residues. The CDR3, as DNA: TGTGCCAGCAGTTCAAACAGGGGGAAGAACACTGAAGCTTTCTTT. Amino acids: CASSSNRGKNTEAFF.

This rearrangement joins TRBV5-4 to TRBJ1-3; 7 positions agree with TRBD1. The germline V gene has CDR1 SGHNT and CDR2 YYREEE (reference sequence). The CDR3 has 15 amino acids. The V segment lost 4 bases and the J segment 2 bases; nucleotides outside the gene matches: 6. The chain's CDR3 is CASSPDRVPGNTIYF. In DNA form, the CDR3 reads TGTGCCAGCAGCCCTGACAGGGTTCCTGGAAACACCATATATTTT.

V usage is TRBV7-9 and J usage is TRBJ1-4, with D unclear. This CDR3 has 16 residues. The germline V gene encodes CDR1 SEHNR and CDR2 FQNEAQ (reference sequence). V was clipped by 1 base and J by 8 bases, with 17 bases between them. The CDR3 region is CASSLEGRFGGEKLFF. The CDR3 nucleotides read TGTGCCAGCAGCTTAGAAGGACGGTTCGGAGGAGAAAAACTGTTTTTT.

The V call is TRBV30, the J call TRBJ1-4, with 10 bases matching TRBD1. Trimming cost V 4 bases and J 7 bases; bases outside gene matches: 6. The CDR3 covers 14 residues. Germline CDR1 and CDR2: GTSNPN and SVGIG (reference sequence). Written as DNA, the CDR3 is TGTGCCTGGAATCACGGGACAGGGGTTGAAAAACTGTTTTTT. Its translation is CAWNHGTGVEKLFF. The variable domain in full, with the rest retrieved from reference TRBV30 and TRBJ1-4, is SQTIHQWPATLVQPVGSPLSLECTVEGTSNPNLYWYRQAAGRGLQLLFYSVGIGQISSEVPQNLSASRPQDRQFILSSKKLLLSDSGFYLCAWNHGTGVEKLFFGSGTQLSVL.

CDR3 protein: CASSLDSGGAFNEQFF. The CDR3, as DNA: TGTGCCAGCAGCTTAGATAGCGGGGGGGCTTTTAATGAGCAGTTCTTC. The genes are TRBV7-2 and TRBJ2-1; 11 bases map to TRBD2. V trimming: 1 base; J trimming: 7 bases; junction bases outside the gene matches: 6. This CDR3 region has 16 residues. Germline V gives CDR1 SGHTA, CDR2 FQGNSA.

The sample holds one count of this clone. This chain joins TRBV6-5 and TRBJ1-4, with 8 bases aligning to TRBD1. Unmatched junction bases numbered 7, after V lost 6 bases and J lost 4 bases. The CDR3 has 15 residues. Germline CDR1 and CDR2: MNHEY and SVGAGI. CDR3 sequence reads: CASRALDRDNEKLFF. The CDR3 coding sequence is TGTGCCAGCAGGGCCCTGGACAGGGATAATGAAAAACTGTTTTTT.

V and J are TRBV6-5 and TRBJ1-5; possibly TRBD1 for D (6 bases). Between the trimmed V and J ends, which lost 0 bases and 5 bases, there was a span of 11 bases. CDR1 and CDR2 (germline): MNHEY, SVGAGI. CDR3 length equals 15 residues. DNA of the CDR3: TGTGCCAGCAGTTACTCGATCAAGGGGGATCAGCCCCAGCATTTT. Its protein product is CASSYSIKGDQPQHF.

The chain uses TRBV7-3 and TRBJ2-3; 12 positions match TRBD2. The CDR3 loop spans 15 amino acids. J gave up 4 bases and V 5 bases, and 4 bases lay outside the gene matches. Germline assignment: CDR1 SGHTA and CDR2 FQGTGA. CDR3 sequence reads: CASSPRTSGADTQYF. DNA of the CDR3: TGTGCCAGCAGCCCCCGGACTAGCGGGGCAGATACGCAGTATTTT.

This CDR3 is CASSFLDRISPLHF. DNA for the CDR3: TGTGCCAGCAGCTTTTTGGACAGAATTTCACCCCTCCACTTT. The V call is TRBV7-9, the J call TRBJ1-6; D possibly corresponds to TRBD1 (6 bases). There are 14 residues in the CDR3. CDR1 and CDR2 (germline): SEHNR, FQNEAQ (reference sequence). V was pared by 3 bases and J by 9 bases, with 12 bases between.

Here the CDR3 reads CASRGVGRQYNSPLHF. The CDR3 DNA sequence: TGTGCCAGCAGAGGGGTCGGACGGCAGTATAATTCACCCCTCCACTTT. The chain has TRBV2 and TRBJ1-6; D is perhaps TRBD1 (5 bases). The CDR3 has 16 amino acids. Germline V gene sequence: CDR1 SNHLY, CDR2 FYNNEI. With 6 bases removed from V and 4 bases from J, the gap between germline ends came to 16 bases.

CDR3 in amino acids: CASSFPGYEQYF. As DNA, the CDR3 is TGTGCCAGCAGCTTCCCCGGGTACGAGCAGTACTTC. V is TRBV7-9 and J is TRBJ2-7; no reliable D call. V dropped 3 bases and J dropped 4 bases, with 7 bases sitting between them. Germline CDR1 and CDR2: SEHNR and FQNEAQ (reference sequence). This CDR3 comprises 12 residues. Based on the CDR3 plus reference TRBV7-9 and TRBJ2-7, the full variable domain is DTGVSQNPRHKITKRGQNVTFRCDPISEHNRLYWYRQTLGQGPEFLTYFQNEAQLEKSRLLSDRFSAERPKGSFSTLEIQRTEQGDSAMYLCASSFPGYEQYFGPGTRLTVT.

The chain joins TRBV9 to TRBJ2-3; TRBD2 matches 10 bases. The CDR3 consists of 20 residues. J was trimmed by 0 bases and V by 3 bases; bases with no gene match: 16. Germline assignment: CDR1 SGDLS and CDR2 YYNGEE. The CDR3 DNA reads TGTGCCAGCAGCGCCGGTAGCGGGGGGACCCCCCTGCTTAGCACAGATACGCAGTATTTT. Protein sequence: CASSAGSGGTPLLSTDTQYF.

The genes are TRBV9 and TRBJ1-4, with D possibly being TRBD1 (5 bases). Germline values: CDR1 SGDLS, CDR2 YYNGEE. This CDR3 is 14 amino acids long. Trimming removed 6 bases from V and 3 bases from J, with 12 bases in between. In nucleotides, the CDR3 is TGTGCCAGCACCCCAAGGGGTGCTAATGAAAAACTGTTTTTT. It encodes CASTPRGANEKLFF.